The sample holds a few counts of the clone carrying this T cell receptor beta chain. These data originate in a study of blood T cell repertoires in COVID-19. Study overall: Spain, Italy and the United States supplied samples that represented acute and convalescent COVID-19. The cDNA or gDNA used as material had been derived from T cells, B-cell-depleted T cells, or PBMCs.

Original data processing: Quantification of nucleated cells was approximated via reference gene primer amplification. Profiled with immunoSEQ multiplex PCR; TCRdb holds only in-frame clones, not every one. The DNA was the basis for D and trimming; V, J and clone size are from that table. The table lists 200,000 to 300,000 clones, 90% of them singletons, with over 3.5% in the top ten. CDR1 is SGHAT and CDR2 is FQNNGV in the germline V gene. The CDR3 loop spans 16 amino acids. The germline V and J ends were trimmed by 6 bases and 11 bases, with 23 bases remaining between them. The specimen sequenced was peripheral blood. The V gene is TRBV11-2, the J gene TRBJ1-6; a weak D match, TRBD1 (5 bases). This TCR came from a woman aged 40 to 50 with acute or convalescent COVID-19. The CDR3 nucleotides are TGTGCCAGCAGTCCCCTATTTGTGGGGGGAGCAACACCCCTCCACTTT. Its protein is CASSPLFVGGATPLHF. The whole variable domain, filled in from reference TRBV11-2 and TRBJ1-6, reads EAGVAQSPRYKIIEKRQSVAFWCNPISGHATLYWYQQILGQGPKLLIQFQNNGVVDDSQLPKDRFSAERLKGVDSTLKIQPAKLEDSAVYLCASSPLFVGGATPLHFGNGTRLTVT.